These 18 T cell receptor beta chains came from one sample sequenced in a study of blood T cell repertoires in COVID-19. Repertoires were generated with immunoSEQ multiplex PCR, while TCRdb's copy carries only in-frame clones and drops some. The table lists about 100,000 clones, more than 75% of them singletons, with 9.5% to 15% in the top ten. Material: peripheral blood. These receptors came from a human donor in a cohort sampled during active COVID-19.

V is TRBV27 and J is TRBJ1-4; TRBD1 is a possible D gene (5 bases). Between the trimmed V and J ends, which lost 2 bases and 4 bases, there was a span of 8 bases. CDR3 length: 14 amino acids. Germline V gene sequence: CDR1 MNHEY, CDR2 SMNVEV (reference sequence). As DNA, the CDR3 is TGTGCCAGCAGTTTACGGCAGGGTAATGAAAAACTGTTTTTT. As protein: CASSLRQGNEKLFF. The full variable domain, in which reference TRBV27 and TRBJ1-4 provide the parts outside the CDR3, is EAQVTQNPRYLITVTGKKLTVTCSQNMNHEYMSWYRQDPGLGLRQIYYSMNVEVTDKGDVPEGYKVSRKEKRNFPLILESPSPNQTSLYFCASSLRQGNEKLFFGSGTQLSVL.

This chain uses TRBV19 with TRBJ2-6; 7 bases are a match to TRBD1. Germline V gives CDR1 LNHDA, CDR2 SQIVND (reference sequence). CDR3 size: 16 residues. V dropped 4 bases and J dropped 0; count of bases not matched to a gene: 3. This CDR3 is CASSTGQASGANVLTF. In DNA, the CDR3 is TGTGCCAGTAGTACCGGACAGGCCTCTGGGGCCAACGTCCTGACTTTC.

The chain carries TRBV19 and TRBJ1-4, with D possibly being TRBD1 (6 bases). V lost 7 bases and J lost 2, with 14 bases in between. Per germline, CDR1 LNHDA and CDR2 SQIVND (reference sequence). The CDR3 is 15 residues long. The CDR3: CASNDQGMTNEKLFF. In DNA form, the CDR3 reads TGTGCCAGTAATGATCAGGGGATGACTAATGAAAAACTGTTTTTT.

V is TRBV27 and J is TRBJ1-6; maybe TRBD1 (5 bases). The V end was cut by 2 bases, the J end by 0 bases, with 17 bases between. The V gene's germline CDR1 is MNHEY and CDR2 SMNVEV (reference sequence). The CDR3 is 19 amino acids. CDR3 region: CASSLPGGTASSYNSPLHF. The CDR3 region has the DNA TGTGCCAGCAGTTTACCCGGGGGGACCGCGAGCTCCTATAATTCACCCCTCCACTTT.

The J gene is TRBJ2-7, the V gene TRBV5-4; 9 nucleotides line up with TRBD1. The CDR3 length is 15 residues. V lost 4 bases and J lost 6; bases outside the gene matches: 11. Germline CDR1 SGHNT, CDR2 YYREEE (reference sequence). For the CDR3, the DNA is TGTGCCAGCAGCGGGGGAGGGGGACAGGGACGCGAGCAGTACTTC. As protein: CASSGGGGQGREQYF. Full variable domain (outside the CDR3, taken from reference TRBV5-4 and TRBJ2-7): ETGVTQSPTHLIKTRGQQVTLRCSSQSGHNTVSWYQQALGQGPQFIFQYYREEENGRGNFPPRFSGLQFPNYSSELNVNALELDDSALYLCASSGGGGQGREQYFGPGTRLTVT.

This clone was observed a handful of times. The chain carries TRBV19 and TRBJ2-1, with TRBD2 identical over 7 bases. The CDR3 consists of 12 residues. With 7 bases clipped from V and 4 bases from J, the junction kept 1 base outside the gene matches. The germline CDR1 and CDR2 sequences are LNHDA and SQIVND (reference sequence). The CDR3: CASTAGYNEQFF. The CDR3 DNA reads TGTGCCAGTACAGCGGGATACAATGAGCAGTTCTTC.

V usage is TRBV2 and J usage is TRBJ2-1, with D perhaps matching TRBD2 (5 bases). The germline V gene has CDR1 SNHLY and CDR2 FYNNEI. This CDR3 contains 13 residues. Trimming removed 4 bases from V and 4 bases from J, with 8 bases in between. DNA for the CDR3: TGTGCCAGCAGTGCTACTAGTTACAATGAGCAGTTCTTC. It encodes CASSATSYNEQFF. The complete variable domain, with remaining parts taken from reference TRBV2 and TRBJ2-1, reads EPEVTQTPSHQVTQMGQEVILRCVPISNHLYFYWYRQILGQKVEFLVSFYNNEISEKSEIFDDQFSVERPDGSNFTLKIRSTKLEDSAMYFCASSATSYNEQFFGPGTRLTVL.

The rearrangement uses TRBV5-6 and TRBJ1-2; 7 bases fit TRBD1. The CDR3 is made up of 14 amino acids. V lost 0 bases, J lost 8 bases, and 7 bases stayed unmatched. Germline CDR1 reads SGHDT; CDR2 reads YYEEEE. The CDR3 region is CASSLGRQGRGYTF. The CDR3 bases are TGTGCCAGCAGCTTGGGGAGACAGGGTAGGGGCTACACCTTC.

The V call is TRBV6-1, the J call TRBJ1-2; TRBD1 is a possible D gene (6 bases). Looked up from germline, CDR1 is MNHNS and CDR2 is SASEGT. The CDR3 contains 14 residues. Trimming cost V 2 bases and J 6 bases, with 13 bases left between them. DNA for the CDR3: TGTGCCAGCAGTGAACTGGTCCAGGGGAATGGCTACACCTTC. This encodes CASSELVQGNGYTF.

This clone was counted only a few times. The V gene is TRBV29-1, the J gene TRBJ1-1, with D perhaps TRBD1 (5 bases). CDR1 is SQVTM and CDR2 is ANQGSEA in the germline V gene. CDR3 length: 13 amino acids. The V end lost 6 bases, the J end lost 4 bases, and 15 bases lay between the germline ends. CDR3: CSVLIGHRTEAFF. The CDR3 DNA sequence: TGCAGCGTACTTATTGGACATCGCACTGAAGCTTTCTTT.

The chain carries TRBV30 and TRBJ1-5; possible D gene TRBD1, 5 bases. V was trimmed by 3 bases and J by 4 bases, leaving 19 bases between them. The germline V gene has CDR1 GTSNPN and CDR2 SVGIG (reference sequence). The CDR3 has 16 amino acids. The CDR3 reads CAWSPRQNSPNQPQHF. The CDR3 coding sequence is TGTGCCTGGAGCCCAAGACAGAATAGCCCAAATCAGCCCCAGCATTTT.

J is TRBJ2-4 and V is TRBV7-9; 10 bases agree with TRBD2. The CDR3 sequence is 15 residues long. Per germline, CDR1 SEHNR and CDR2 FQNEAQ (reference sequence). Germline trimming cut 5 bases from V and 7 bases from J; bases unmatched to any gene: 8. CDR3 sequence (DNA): TGTGCCAGCAGCGAGCGGGGGGGCGTATGGAACATTCAGTACTTC. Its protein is CASSERGGVWNIQYF. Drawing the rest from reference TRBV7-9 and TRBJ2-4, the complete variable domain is DTGVSQNPRHKITKRGQNVTFRCDPISEHNRLYWYRQTLGQGPEFLTYFQNEAQLEKSRLLSDRFSAERPKGSFSTLEIQRTEQGDSAMYLCASSERGGVWNIQYFGAGTRLSVL.

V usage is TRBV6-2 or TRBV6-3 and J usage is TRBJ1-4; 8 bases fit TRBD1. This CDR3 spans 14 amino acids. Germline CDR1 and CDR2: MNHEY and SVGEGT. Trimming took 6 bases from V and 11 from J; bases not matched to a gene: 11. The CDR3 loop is CASSDPGQGVKLFF. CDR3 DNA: TGTGCCAGCAGCGACCCCGGACAGGGAGTGAAACTGTTTTTT.

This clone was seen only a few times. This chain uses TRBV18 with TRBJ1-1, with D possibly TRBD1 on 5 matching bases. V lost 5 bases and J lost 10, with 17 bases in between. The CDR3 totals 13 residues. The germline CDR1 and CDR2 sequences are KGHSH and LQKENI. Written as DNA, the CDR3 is TGTGCCAGCTCAGGATCCCAGGAGGGGCGAGCTTTCTTT. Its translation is CASSGSQEGRAFF.

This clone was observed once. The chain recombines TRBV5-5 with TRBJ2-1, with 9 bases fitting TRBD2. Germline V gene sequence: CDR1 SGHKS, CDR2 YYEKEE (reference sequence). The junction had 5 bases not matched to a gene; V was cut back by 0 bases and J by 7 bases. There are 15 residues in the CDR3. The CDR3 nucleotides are TGTGCCAGCAGCTTGGATGGCGGGAGGGGGAATGAGCAGTTCTTC. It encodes CASSLDGGRGNEQFF.

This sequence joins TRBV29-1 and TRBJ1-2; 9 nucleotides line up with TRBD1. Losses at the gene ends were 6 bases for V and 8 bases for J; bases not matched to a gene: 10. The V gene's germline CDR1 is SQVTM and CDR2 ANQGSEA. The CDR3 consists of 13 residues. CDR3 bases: TGCAGCGTATCAACCGGGACAGGGCGCGGCTACACCTTC. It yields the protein CSVSTGTGRGYTF.

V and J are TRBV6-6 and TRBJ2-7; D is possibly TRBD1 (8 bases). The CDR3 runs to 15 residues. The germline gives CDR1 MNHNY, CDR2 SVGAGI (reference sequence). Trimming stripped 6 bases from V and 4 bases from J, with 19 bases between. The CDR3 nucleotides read TGTGCCAGCAGCGCCGGACAGGGAGGGTTGTACGAGCAGTACTTC. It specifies CASSAGQGGLYEQYF.

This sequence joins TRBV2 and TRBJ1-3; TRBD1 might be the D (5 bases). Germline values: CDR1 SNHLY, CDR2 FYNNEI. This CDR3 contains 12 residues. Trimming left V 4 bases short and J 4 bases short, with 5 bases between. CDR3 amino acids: CASSGQGNTIYF. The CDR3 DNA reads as TGTGCCAGCAGTGGACAGGGAAACACCATATATTTT. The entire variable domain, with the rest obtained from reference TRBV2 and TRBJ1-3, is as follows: EPEVTQTPSHQVTQMGQEVILRCVPISNHLYFYWYRQILGQKVEFLVSFYNNEISEKSEIFDDQFSVERPDGSNFTLKIRSTKLEDSAMYFCASSGQGNTIYFGEGSWLTVV.